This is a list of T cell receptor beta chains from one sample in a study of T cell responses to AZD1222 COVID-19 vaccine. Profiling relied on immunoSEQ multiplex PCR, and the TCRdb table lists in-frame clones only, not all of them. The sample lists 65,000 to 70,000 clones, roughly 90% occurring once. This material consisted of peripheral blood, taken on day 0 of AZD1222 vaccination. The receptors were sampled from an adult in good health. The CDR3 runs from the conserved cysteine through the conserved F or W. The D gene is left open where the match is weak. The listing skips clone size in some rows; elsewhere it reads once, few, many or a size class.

CDR3 DNA: TGTGCCAGCAGTGAGGGGACTAGCTACAATGAGCAGTTCTTC
CDR3 protein: CASSEGTSYNEQFF
J gene: TRBJ2-1
D gene: TRBD2
V gene: TRBV6-4
clone size: .

CDR3 DNA: TGTGCCAGTAGTGGGGGCGAGGGGTACCAAGAGACCCAGTACTTC
CDR3 protein: CASSGGEGYQETQYF
J gene: TRBJ2-5
D gene: .
V gene: TRBV19
clone size: once

CDR3 DNA: TGCGCCAGCAGCCTTCACAGGGCAACTAATGAAAAACTGTTTTTT
CDR3 protein: CASSLHRATNEKLFF
J gene: TRBJ1-4
D gene: .
V gene: TRBV4-1
clone size: .

CDR3 DNA: TGCGCCAGCAGTCCAGGGACTAGCGGTTACTACGAGCAGTACTTC
CDR3 protein: CASSPGTSGYYEQYF
J gene: TRBJ2-7
D gene: TRBD2
V gene: TRBV10-1
clone size: .

CDR3 DNA: TGTGCCAGCAGTTACGGGGGACAGGTAAACACTGAAGCTTTCTTT
CDR3 protein: CASSYGGQVNTEAFF
J gene: TRBJ1-1
D gene: TRBD1
V gene: TRBV6-5
clone size: once

CDR3 DNA: TGTGCCAGTAGTGTCACTAGCGGTAACACCGGGGAGCTGTTTTTT
CDR3 protein: CASSVTSGNTGELFF
J gene: TRBJ2-2
D gene: TRBD2
V gene: TRBV19
clone size: .

CDR3 DNA: TGTGCCAGCAGCGCGGGGGACAGAACTGAAGCTTTCTTT
CDR3 protein: CASSAGDRTEAFF
J gene: TRBJ1-1
D gene: TRBD1
V gene: TRBV28
clone size: once

CDR3 DNA: TGTGCCAGCAGTCCAAATGAAAAACTGTTTTTT
CDR3 protein: CASSPNEKLFF
J gene: TRBJ1-4
D gene: .
V gene: TRBV2
clone size: .

CDR3 DNA: TGTGCCAGCAGTTTACAGGGGGCTCGCAATCAGCCCCAGCATTTT
CDR3 protein: CASSLQGARNQPQHF
J gene: TRBJ1-5
D gene: TRBD1
V gene: TRBV28
clone size: few

CDR3 DNA: TGCAGCGTACCCGGGACTAGAGACAATGAGCAGTTCTTC
CDR3 protein: CSVPGTRDNEQFF
J gene: TRBJ2-1
D gene: TRBD2
V gene: TRBV29-1
clone size: .

CDR3 DNA: TGTGCCAGCAAGCGGGAGGGCACAGATACGCAGTATTTT
CDR3 protein: CASKREGTDTQYF
J gene: TRBJ2-3
D gene: TRBD2
V gene: TRBV2
clone size: .

CDR3 DNA: TGTGCCAGCAGCCAAGATCAGGGGGCTAGTTCACCCCTCCACTTT
CDR3 protein: CASSQDQGASSPLHF
J gene: TRBJ1-6
D gene: TRBD1
V gene: TRBV14
clone size: once

CDR3 DNA: TGTGCCAGCAGTTATAACAGGGGGAACACTGAAGCTTTCTTT
CDR3 protein: CASSYNRGNTEAFF
J gene: TRBJ1-1
D gene: TRBD1
V gene: TRBV6-5
clone size: .

CDR3 DNA: TGTGCCAGTTATTACAGGGTTGACACTGAAGCTTTCTTT
CDR3 protein: CASYYRVDTEAFF
J gene: TRBJ1-1
D gene: .
V gene: TRBV18
clone size: once

CDR3 DNA: TGTGCCAGCAGCCCTGGAGGCGGCACAGATACGCAGTATTTT
CDR3 protein: CASSPGGGTDTQYF
J gene: TRBJ2-3
D gene: .
V gene: TRBV7-2
clone size: .

CDR3 DNA: TGTGCCAGCAGATCCACAGGGTTCTATGGCTACACCTTC
CDR3 protein: CASRSTGFYGYTF
J gene: TRBJ1-2
D gene: .
V gene: TRBV6-5
clone size: .

CDR3 DNA: TGTGCCAGCAGCTTAGATCAAGGGACTTACAATGAGCAGTTCTTC
CDR3 protein: CASSLDQGTYNEQFF
J gene: TRBJ2-1
D gene: .
V gene: TRBV11-3
clone size: .

CDR3 DNA: TGCGCCAGCAGCTTGCCTCTGGGGCGGGTAGCACCCGTTGAGACCCAGTACTTC
CDR3 protein: CASSLPLGRVAPVETQYF
J gene: TRBJ2-5
D gene: .
V gene: TRBV5-1
clone size: .

CDR3 DNA: TGCGCCAGCAGCCAAGTGGTGACAGGGAAACCCTACGAGCAGTACTTC
CDR3 protein: CASSQVVTGKPYEQYF
J gene: TRBJ2-7
D gene: TRBD1
V gene: TRBV4-1
clone size: .

CDR3 DNA: TGTGCCAGCAGCTCCCTCAGGGGGCCGAGCTCCTACGAGCAGTACTTC
CDR3 protein: CASSSLRGPSSYEQYF
J gene: TRBJ2-7
D gene: .
V gene: TRBV21-1
clone size: .

CDR3 DNA: TGCGCCAGCAGCTTGGAAGGGGCCACCATCCTCTCTGGAAACACCATATATTTT
CDR3 protein: CASSLEGATILSGNTIYF
J gene: TRBJ1-3
D gene: .
V gene: TRBV5-1
clone size: .

CDR3 DNA: TGTGCCAGCAGCCCGAGGTTAGGGAACACTGAAGCTTTCTTT
CDR3 protein: CASSPRLGNTEAFF
J gene: TRBJ1-1
D gene: .
V gene: TRBV11-2
clone size: .

CDR3 DNA: TGTGCCAGCAGGCAGGACAGGCCACACGAGCAGTACTTC
CDR3 protein: CASRQDRPHEQYF
J gene: TRBJ2-7
D gene: TRBD1
V gene: TRBV6-1
clone size: .

CDR3 DNA: TGTGCCAGCAGCCCCGACAGGCCGGGCACTGAAGCTTTCTTT
CDR3 protein: CASSPDRPGTEAFF
J gene: TRBJ1-1
D gene: .
V gene: TRBV14
clone size: .

CDR3 DNA: TGTGCCTGGAGAACAGGACCTAACACTGAAGCTTTCTTT
CDR3 protein: CAWRTGPNTEAFF
J gene: TRBJ1-1
D gene: .
V gene: TRBV30
clone size: .

CDR3 DNA: TGTGCCAGCAGCTTGGATTGGGGTAGTCCCTACGAGCAGTACTTC
CDR3 protein: CASSLDWGSPYEQYF
J gene: TRBJ2-7
D gene: .
V gene: TRBV5-5
clone size: .

CDR3 DNA: TGTGCCAGCAGTGACGAACAGGGGGCCCACACAGATACGCAGTATTTT
CDR3 protein: CASSDEQGAHTDTQYF
J gene: TRBJ2-3
D gene: TRBD1
V gene: TRBV6-4
clone size: .

CDR3 DNA: TGTGCCAGTAGTAATCGACAGGGCGGAAACACCATATATTTT
CDR3 protein: CASSNRQGGNTIYF
J gene: TRBJ1-3
D gene: TRBD1
V gene: TRBV19
clone size: .

CDR3 DNA: TGTGCCAGCAGTTGGGGACAGCGGAGCTCCTACGAGCAGTACTTC
CDR3 protein: CASSWGQRSSYEQYF
J gene: TRBJ2-7
D gene: TRBD1
V gene: TRBV28
clone size: .